The source of this TCR beta chain is a study of cytomegalovirus exposure and HLA in healthy donors. Study-level findings and limits: When presence/absence was analysed, sequencing depth was taken to be roughly uniform across donors. Cytomegalovirus-associated TCR beta chains were listed, numbering 150 to 200.

This CDR3 contains 15 residues. V shed 3 bases, J shed 2 bases, and the junction held 7 bases outside the gene matches. The germline V gene has CDR1 LGHNA and CDR2 YSLEER. Of note for this clone: Its antigen is undetermined.

The PCR used 60 Vbeta and 13 Jbeta primers. Assay: immunoSEQ multiplex PCR; the TCRdb copy retains only in-frame clones and omits some. The sample consists of about 190,000 clones, about 80% of them appearing once. V gene TRBV4-3 combines with J gene TRBJ2-7, with 7 bases that match TRBD1. Input material: PBMCs. The clonotype comes from a man in his forties in good health and CMV-seropositive. The CDR3 DNA reads TGCGCCAGCAGCCAGGGCCCGGGGACAGCCTACGAGCAGTACTTC. Translating it yields CASSQGPGTAYEQYF.